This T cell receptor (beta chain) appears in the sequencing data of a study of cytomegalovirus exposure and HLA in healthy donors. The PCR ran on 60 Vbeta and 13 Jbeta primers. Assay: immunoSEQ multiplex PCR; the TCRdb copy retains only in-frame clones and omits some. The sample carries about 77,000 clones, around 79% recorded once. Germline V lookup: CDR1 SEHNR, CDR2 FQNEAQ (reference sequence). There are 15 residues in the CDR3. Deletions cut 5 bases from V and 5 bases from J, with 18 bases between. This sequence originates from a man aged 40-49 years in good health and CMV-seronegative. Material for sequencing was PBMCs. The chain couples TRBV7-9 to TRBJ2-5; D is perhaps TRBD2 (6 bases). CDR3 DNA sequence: TGTGCCAGCAGCCCCAAGACTAGGTTGGGGGAGACCCAGTACTTC. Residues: CASSPKTRLGETQYF.